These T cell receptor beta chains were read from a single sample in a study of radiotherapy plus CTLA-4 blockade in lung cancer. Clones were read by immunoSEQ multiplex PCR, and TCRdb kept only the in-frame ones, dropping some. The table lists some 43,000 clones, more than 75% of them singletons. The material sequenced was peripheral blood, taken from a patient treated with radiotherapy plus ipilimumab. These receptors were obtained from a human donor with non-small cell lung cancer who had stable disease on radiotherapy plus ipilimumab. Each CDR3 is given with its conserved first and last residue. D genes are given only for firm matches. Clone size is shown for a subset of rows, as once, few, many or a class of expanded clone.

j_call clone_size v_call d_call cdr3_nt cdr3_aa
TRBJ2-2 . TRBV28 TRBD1 TGTGCCAGCAAACTTCGGACAGGGAACACCGGGGAGCTGTTTTTT CASKLRTGNTGELFF
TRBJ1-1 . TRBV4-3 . TGCGCCAGCAGCCTACAGGTGAACACTGAAGCTTTCTTT CASSLQVNTEAFF
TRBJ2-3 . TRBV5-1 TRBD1 TGCGCCAGCAGCTTGGGACAGGGGTTCACAGATACGCAGTATTTT CASSLGQGFTDTQYF
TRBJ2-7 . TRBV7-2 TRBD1 TGTGCCAGCAGCGCCAACAGGGGCTCCTACGAGCAGTACTTC CASSANRGSYEQYF
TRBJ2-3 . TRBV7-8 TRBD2 TGTGCCAGCAGCCGAACCCTAGCGGGAGACGGGACAGATACGCAGTATTTT CASSRTLAGDGTDTQYF
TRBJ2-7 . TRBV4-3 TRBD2 TGCGCCAGCAGCCAAGATCGGGCGGGAGACGAGCAGTACTTC CASSQDRAGDEQYF
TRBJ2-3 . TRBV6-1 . TGTGCCAGCAGTGAATTCAGGAACACAGATACGCAGTATTTT CASSEFRNTDTQYF
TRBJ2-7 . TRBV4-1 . TGCGCCAGCAGCCAAGAAACAGCGGACCTCTACGAGCAGTACTTC CASSQETADLYEQYF
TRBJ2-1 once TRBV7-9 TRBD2 TGTGCCAGCAGCTTGAGGAGACTAGCGGATAAGAGCTCCTACAATGAGCAGTTCTTC CASSLRRLADKSSYNEQFF
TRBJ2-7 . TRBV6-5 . TGTGCCAGCAGTTACACGCGGGGCTCCTACGAGCAGTACTTC CASSYTRGSYEQYF
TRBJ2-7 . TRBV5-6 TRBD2 TGTGCCAGCAGCCCGGGGACTAGCGGTACCCATACCTACGAGCAGTACTTC CASSPGTSGTHTYEQYF
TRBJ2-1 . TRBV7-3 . TGTGCCAGCAGCTTGGTATCAGGTGACTCCTACAATGAGCAGTTCTTC CASSLVSGDSYNEQFF
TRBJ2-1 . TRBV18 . TGTGCCAGCTCACCACCTAGGCTAGCGTACAATGAGCAGTTCTTC CASSPPRLAYNEQFF
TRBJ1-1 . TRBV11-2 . TGTGCCAGCAGCCGTACAGGAATGAACACTGAAGCTTTCTTT CASSRTGMNTEAFF
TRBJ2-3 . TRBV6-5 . TGTGCCAGCAGTTACGGCGGGATGCTGGGAGATACGCAGTATTTT CASSYGGMLGDTQYF
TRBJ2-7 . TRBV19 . TGTGCCAGTAGGCAGACAGAACTCTACGAGCAGTACTTC CASRQTELYEQYF
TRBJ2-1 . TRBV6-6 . TGTGCCAGCAGCTCCCGCGGCCGTCCGACCTACAATGAGCAGTTCTTC CASSSRGRPTYNEQFF
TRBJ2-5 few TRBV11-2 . TGTGCCAGCAGCTTAGACGGACCTCAGCGGGAGACCCAGTACTTC CASSLDGPQRETQYF
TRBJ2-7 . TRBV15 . TGTGCCACCAGCAGAGAGAGAACGGGGCTAGCTAGCGACGAGCAGTACTTC CATSRERTGLASDEQYF
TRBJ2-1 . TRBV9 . TGTGCCAGCAGCGTAGGAAGCCCCTTGGCTAGCAATGAGCAGTTCTTC CASSVGSPLASNEQFF
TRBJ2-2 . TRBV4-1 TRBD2 TGCGCCAGCAGCCAAGCCCAGCAGCGGGAGATCACCGGGGAGCTGTTTTTT CASSQAQQREITGELFF
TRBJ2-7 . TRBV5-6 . TGTGCCAGCAGCTTGGGGACAGCTTCCTACGAGCAGTACTTC CASSLGTASYEQYF
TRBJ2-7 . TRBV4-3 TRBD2 TGCGCCAGCAGCCACCTTATTAGCGGGAGTCCCTACGAGCAGTACTTC CASSHLISGSPYEQYF
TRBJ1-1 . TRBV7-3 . TGTGCCAGCAGCTTAAACAGGGCGGGGAACACTGAAGCTTTCTTT CASSLNRAGNTEAFF
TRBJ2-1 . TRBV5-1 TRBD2 TGCGCCAGCAGCTGGGGGGGGGAGGGCCGTAATGAGCAGTTCTTC CASSWGGEGRNEQFF
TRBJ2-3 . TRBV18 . TGTGCCAGCTCACCCTTGGCTAGCGGCACAGATACGCAGTATTTT CASSPLASGTDTQYF
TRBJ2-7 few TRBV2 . TGTGCCAGCTGCCTGGGGGCGGTAGAGCAGTACTTC CASCLGAVEQYF
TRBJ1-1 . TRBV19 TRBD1 TGTGCCAGTAGTATAAGGGGGCCCGGAGCTTTCTTT CASSIRGPGAFF
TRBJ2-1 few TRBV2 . TGTGCCAGCAGGCTCTATAATGAGCAGTTCTTC CASRLYNEQFF
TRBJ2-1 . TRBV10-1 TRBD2 TGCGCCAGCAGTGAAACTAGCGGGAGAGTTGGGGAGCAGTTCTTC CASSETSGRVGEQFF
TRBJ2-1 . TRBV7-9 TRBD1 TGTGCCAGCAGACATAGCCGGGACAGGACCTACAATGAGCAGTTCTTC CASRHSRDRTYNEQFF
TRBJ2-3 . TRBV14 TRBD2 TGTGCCAGCAGCCAAGGACTAGCGGGAGGCCTAAGCACAGATACGCAGTATTTT CASSQGLAGGLSTDTQYF
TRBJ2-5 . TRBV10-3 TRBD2 TGTGCCATCAGTGGGATTTTAGCGGGAGACGGGGAGACCCAGTACTTC CAISGILAGDGETQYF
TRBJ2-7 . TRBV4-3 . TGCGCCAGCAGCCAAGTACCCCGGGGCTACGAGCAGTACTTC CASSQVPRGYEQYF
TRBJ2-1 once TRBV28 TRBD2 TGTGCCAGCAGTTTGACTAGCGGGAGATTCAATGAGCAGTTCTTC CASSLTSGRFNEQFF
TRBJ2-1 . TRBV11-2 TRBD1 TGTGCCAGCAGGCAGACCAGGGGGAATGAGCAGTTCTTC CASRQTRGNEQFF
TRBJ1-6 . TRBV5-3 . TGTGCCATGATCAGAAGCTGGCCCCTCCAGGAGCGGGATTCACCCCTCCACTTT CAMIRSWPLQERDSPLHF
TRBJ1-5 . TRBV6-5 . TGTGCCAGCAGTCCCGGGCCGAGGGGCAATCAGCCCCAGCATTTT CASSPGPRGNQPQHF
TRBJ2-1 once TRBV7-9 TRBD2 TGTGCCAGCACCCGGATAGCGGGAGTCTACAATGAGCAGTTCTTC CASTRIAGVYNEQFF
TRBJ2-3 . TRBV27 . TGTGCCACCTCCATGGGAGCCACAATCACAGATACGCAGTATTTT CATSMGATITDTQYF
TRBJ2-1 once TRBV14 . TGTGCCAGCAGTCCAGGGGCCCACAATGAGCAGTTCTTC CASSPGAHNEQFF